Included here is one T cell receptor beta chain sequence, with context. Its binding antigen is unknown. Base qualities are not at hand, and no much larger clone is one base apart. The data were taken from a study of blood T cell repertoires in COVID-19 (dated by TCRdb to between 2020 and 2021). Broadly, across the study: Samples from collaborators originated in the United States, Italy and Spain and spanned both the acute and convalescent phases of COVID-19. The samples were drawn from two sources: the first 160 participants of the ongoing ImmuneRACE study, and 950 to 1,500 subjects contributed by 6 global collaborators. Subjects who had been exposed to COVID-19, were actively infected with it, or had recovered from it provided the deeply sampled blood TCRbeta repertoires that made up the dataset. The prospective study material was composed of cDNA or gDNA derived from T cells, B-cell-depleted T cells, or PBMCs. A freely available public database, intended as a resource for researchers studying the immune response to SARS-CoV-2, is where the repertoires were released. HLA class I and class II types, where available, came from metadata supplied by the sample provider rather than from assay-based typing. Sample metadata almost always included a de-identified subject ID, COVID-19 status, age in years and sex.

Collaborating institutions collected whole blood in K2EDTA tubes following their own protocols. Collaborator samples were shipped for TCRbeta analysis as frozen whole blood, isolated PBMCs, or DNA extracted from either sample type. General study outcomes and caveats: Clinical and demographic metadata were provided uncurated, with the amount varying by source and participant.

From cysteine to phenylalanine, the CDR3 is 15 amino acids long. Kept here is only the CDR3 DNA, which spans 45 bases and is read in frame from base 1. Per the germline V gene (reference sequence), LNHNV is the CDR1 and YYDKDF is the CDR2. After removal of 4 bases from V and 8 bases from J, the junction retains 10 bases not matched to a gene. TCRbeta CDR3 regions were amplified from genomic DNA by means of the immunoSEQ Assay, a bias-controlled multiplex PCR. Turning to the authors' computational methods: The number of nucleated cells in each sample was estimated by amplification of reference gene primers within the assay. To quantify the absolute abundance of each unique TCRbeta CDR3 rearrangement, sequence reads were collapsed and filtered. For each sample, productive Simpson clonality was calculated as the square root of Simpson's diversity index over productive rearrangements. The table comes from immuneACCESS by way of TCRdb, which keeps in-frame sequences with V and J called. Part of the clones is missing from these tables; in studies checked, under half for an unresolved V gene and the rest for unknown reasons. V, J and clone size were drawn from that table, and D and trimming were deduced from the DNA. The sample includes 100,000 to 150,000 clones, with around 83% observed a single time. Clones ranked in the top ten supply around 17% of the sample.

The sample was peripheral blood. This clonotype was sampled from a woman aged 50 to 65 with acute or convalescent COVID-19. This receptor chain uses TRBV15 and TRBJ1-4, and TRBD1 matches 7 of the central bases. The nucleotides are TGTGCCACCAGCATAAGACAGGGCTCAACCGAAAAACTGTTTTTT. Its protein reads: CATSIRQGSTEKLFF.